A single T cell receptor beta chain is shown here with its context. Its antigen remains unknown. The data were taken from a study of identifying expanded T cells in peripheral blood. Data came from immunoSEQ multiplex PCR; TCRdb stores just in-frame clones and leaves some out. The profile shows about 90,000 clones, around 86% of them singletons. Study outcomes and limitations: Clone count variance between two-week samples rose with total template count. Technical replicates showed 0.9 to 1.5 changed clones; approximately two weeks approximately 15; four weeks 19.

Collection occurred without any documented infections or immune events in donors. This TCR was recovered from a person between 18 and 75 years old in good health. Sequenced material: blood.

The CDR3 sequence is CASSFSFGLFF. The CDR3 DNA reads TGTGCCAGCAGCTTCTCGTTTGGACTGTTTTTT. The chain joins TRBV6-6 to TRBJ1-4, with unresolved D. The CDR3 loop spans 11 amino acids. V shed 6 bases and J shed 13 bases, with 12 bases lying between them. Germline V lookup: CDR1 MNHNY, CDR2 SVGAGI (reference sequence).